Presented here are 32 T cell receptor beta chains from one specimen sequenced in a study of long-term antiretroviral therapy in people with HIV (dated by TCRdb to the early 2020s). The immunoSEQ hsTCRB v3.0 assay was used at survey level resolution to sequence the TRB variable region. Imported from immuneACCESS, the table was reduced by TCRdb to in-frame sequences with V and J called. These copies leave out some clones; in studies compared against another copy, an unresolved V gene accounts for under half, and the cause of the remainder is not known. This sample is represented by some 40,000 clones; around 85% of them were singletons. The top ten clonotypes cover around 5.1% of the sample. The sample consisted of unsorted PBMCs, taken 1.5 years after starting antiretroviral therapy. The receptor set was obtained from a man aged 18-30 years with HIV.

CDR3 amino acids: CASSSVGVGYTF. DNA for the CDR3: TGTGCCAGCAGTTCGGTCGGGGTTGGCTACACCTTC. The rearrangement joins TRBV28 to TRBJ1-2; D gene ambiguous. CDR1 MDHEN and CDR2 SYDVKM come from the germline V gene. This CDR3 has 12 residues. V was pared by 4 bases and J by 7 bases, with 10 bases between.

J is TRBJ2-2 and V is TRBV5-1; TRBD2 matches at 8 bases. In germline, CDR1 is SGHRS, CDR2 YFSETQ. The V and J ends lost 0 bases and 1 base, in that order; junction bases with no gene match: 2. This CDR3 comprises 16 residues. The CDR3 is CASSLALAGNTGELFF. DNA for the CDR3: TGCGCCAGCAGCTTGGCCCTAGCGGGGAACACCGGGGAGCTGTTTTTT.

The chain joins TRBV6-5 to TRBJ1-1, with D maybe TRBD1 (5 bases). CDR3 size: 13 residues. The V gene lost 2 bases and the J gene lost 7 bases, with 11 bases spanning the gap. From germline, CDR1 is MNHEY and CDR2 SVGAGI. CDR3 region: CASSYATENEAFF. DNA for the CDR3: TGTGCCAGCAGTTACGCGACAGAGAATGAAGCTTTCTTT.

The J gene is TRBJ2-2, the V gene TRBV5-6; D is ambiguous. Germline CDR1 reads SGHDT; CDR2 reads YYEEEE. CDR3 length: 13 amino acids. The V end lost 0 bases, the J end lost 4 bases, and 4 bases lay between the germline ends. This CDR3 is CASSLASTGELFF. CDR3 bases: TGTGCCAGCAGCTTGGCCTCCACCGGGGAGCTGTTTTTT.

The chain links TRBV2 to TRBJ1-5; 9 bases align to TRBD1. V shed 5 bases and J 2 bases; nucleotides not matched to a gene: 1. The CDR3 consists of 14 residues. Germline V lookup: CDR1 SNHLY, CDR2 FYNNEI. The CDR3 reads CASSTGGGNQPQHF. The CDR3 DNA follows: TGTGCCAGCAGTACAGGGGGCGGCAATCAGCCCCAGCATTTT.

A note on this clone: Likely a read error: the CDR3 ends without its conserved phenylalanine or tryptophan. Because the CDR3's place on the DNA is in doubt, the DNA is left out and the CDR3 is given as listed by TCRdb. CDR3 sequence reads: CASSEQVRAPQI. The V call is TRBV6-1, the J call TRBJ2-7; TRBD1 is the table's D call, not checked against the DNA. The CDR3 region is 12 residues in length, termini included. Germline V lookup: CDR1 MNHNS, CDR2 SASEGT.

This chain joins TRBV4-3 and TRBJ2-1; 10 nucleotides line up with TRBD2. This CDR3 has 15 amino acids. V lost 1 base, J lost 10 bases, and 7 bases stayed unmatched. From germline, CDR1 is LGHNA and CDR2 YSLEER. The CDR3 DNA sequence: TGCGCCAGCAGCCAAGTTGTGGCTAGCGGGAGAGAGCAGTTCTTC. This translates into CASSQVVASGREQFF.

This chain connects TRBV4-3 to TRBJ2-7; the D gene is possibly TRBD2 (6 bases). The CDR3 extends over 17 amino acids. V lost 2 bases, J lost 3 bases, and 20 bases lay in between. Germline lookup yields CDR1 LGHNA and CDR2 YSLEER. The CDR3 is CASSQSPYGRTVYEQYF. The DNA for the CDR3 is TGCGCCAGCAGCCAATCCCCCTACGGGAGAACCGTCTACGAGCAGTACTTC.

The chain combines TRBV27 with TRBJ1-1; D gene uncertain. V was trimmed by 2 bases and J by 5 bases, leaving 9 bases between them. The CDR3 contains 13 residues. Germline V gene sequence: CDR1 MNHEY, CDR2 SMNVEV (reference sequence). The CDR3 protein is CASSLVGQTEAFF. CDR3 bases: TGTGCCAGCAGTTTAGTTGGGCAGACTGAAGCTTTCTTT.

The V call is TRBV11-2, the J call TRBJ2-7; possible D gene TRBD1, 6 bases. Trimming removed 1 base from V and 2 bases from J, with 9 bases in between. The CDR3 runs to 14 residues. CDR1 and CDR2 from the germline V gene are SGHAT and FQNNGV. The CDR3: CASSLGTGTYEQYF. CDR3 nucleotide sequence: TGTGCCAGCAGCTTAGGCACAGGGACCTACGAGCAGTACTTC.

The chain carries TRBV28 and TRBJ2-7; maybe TRBD1 (10 bases). Germline CDR1 reads MDHEN; CDR2 reads SYDVKM. This CDR3 is built from 19 residues. With 4 bases removed from V and 4 bases from J, the gap between germline ends came to 29 bases. DNA for the CDR3: TGTGCCAGCAGTTCCCGACAGGGGGCTGTAGGACTAGCGAGTTACGAGCAGTACTTC. Its protein product is CASSSRQGAVGLASYEQYF.

This clone was counted once. V usage is TRBV28 and J usage is TRBJ2-1, with D maybe TRBD2 (7 bases). Trimming left V 5 bases short and J 0 bases short, with 14 bases between. CDR3 length equals 16 residues. The germline gives CDR1 MDHEN, CDR2 SYDVKM. The CDR3 sequence is CASSVSGTFSYNEQFF. In nucleotides, the CDR3 is TGTGCCAGCAGTGTCAGCGGGACATTCTCCTACAATGAGCAGTTCTTC.

CDR3 sequence reads: CASSQGSPGEQFF. CDR3 sequence (DNA): TGCGCCAGCAGCCAAGGTTCCCCTGGGGAGCAGTTCTTC. The V and J genes are TRBV4-3 and TRBJ2-1; D gene uncertain. The CDR3 sequence is 13 residues long. Germline V gene data show CDR1 as LGHNA and CDR2 as YSLEER. V lost 1 base and J 10 bases, leaving 11 bases between the germline ends.

The chain recombines TRBV5-4 with TRBJ2-3, with TRBD1 matching over 10 bases. With 3 bases clipped from V and 6 bases from J, the junction kept 13 bases outside the gene matches. Germline CDR1 SGHNT, CDR2 YYREEE (reference sequence). This CDR3 comprises 17 residues. CDR3 region: CASSSGEGQGLLDTQYF. CDR3 in DNA: TGTGCCAGCAGCTCTGGCGAGGGACAGGGGCTTTTGGATACGCAGTATTTT.

This chain uses TRBV5-6 with TRBJ2-2, with TRBD1 matching 7 bases. There are 15 residues in the CDR3. Germline CDR1 reads SGHDT; CDR2 reads YYEEEE. The V segment lost 3 bases and the J segment 5 bases; nucleotides outside the gene matches: 7. The CDR3 nucleotides are TGTGCCAGCAGCTCCTTTAAGGGGGCAACCGGGGAGCTGTTTTTT. As protein: CASSSFKGATGELFF.

This clone has a handful of counts. The chain employs TRBV5-6 and TRBJ2-7; 13 bases match TRBD2. Per the germline V gene, CDR1 is SGHDT and CDR2 is YYEEEE. V lost 4 bases, J lost 2 bases, and 12 bases stayed unmatched. The CDR3 is 18 amino acids. The CDR3 region is CASSPGQKGLAGTYEQYF. CDR3 nucleotide sequence: TGTGCCAGCAGCCCCGGACAGAAGGGACTAGCGGGGACCTACGAGCAGTACTTC. The variable domain in full, completed from reference TRBV5-6 and TRBJ2-7, reads DAGVTQSPTHLIKTRGQQVTLRCSPKSGHDTVSWYQQALGQGPQFIFQYYEEEERQRGNFPDRFSGHQFPNYSSELNVNALLLGDSALYLCASSPGQKGLAGTYEQYFGPGTRLTVT.

This chain joins TRBV9 and TRBJ2-3; 7 positions agree with TRBD2. Trimming at V came to 1 base and at J to 4 bases, leaving 6 bases not matched to a gene. Germline V lookup: CDR1 SGDLS, CDR2 YYNGEE. The CDR3 has 15 residues. CDR3 region: CASSVRGDWADTQYF. CDR3 bases: TGTGCCAGCAGCGTACGGGGGGACTGGGCAGATACGCAGTATTTT.

The J gene is TRBJ2-3, the V gene TRBV7-2; D not resolved. Germline V gives CDR1 SGHTA, CDR2 FQGNSA. Trimming cost V 10 bases and J 2 bases, with 10 bases left between them. There are 12 residues in the CDR3. In DNA, the CDR3 is TGTGCCACCACGGTTAACACAGATACGCAGTATTTT. Protein: CATTVNTDTQYF.

This clone was detected a few times. The chain carries TRBV19 and TRBJ1-2, with 7 bases fitting TRBD1. The germline CDR1 and CDR2 sequences are LNHDA and SQIVND (reference sequence). CDR3 length: 14 residues. Trimming cost V 3 bases and J 5 bases; bases outside gene matches: 6. CDR3 residues: CASSIDRAGYGYTF. The CDR3 DNA sequence: TGTGCCAGTAGTATCGACAGGGCGGGGTATGGCTACACCTTC.

The V gene is TRBV2, the J gene TRBJ2-7; no reliable D call. Per germline, CDR1 SNHLY and CDR2 FYNNEI. V was pared by 9 bases and J by 4 bases, with 10 bases between. This CDR3 has 11 amino acids. The CDR3 sequence: CASPRAYEQYF. Here the CDR3 DNA reads TGTGCCAGTCCCCGGGCATACGAGCAGTACTTC.

The gene calls are TRBV5-6 and TRBJ2-5, with D perhaps matching TRBD2 (6 bases). CDR3 length: 13 residues. The germline V and J ends were trimmed by 4 bases and 1 base, with 8 bases remaining between them. Per the germline V gene, CDR1 is SGHDT and CDR2 is YYEEEE. This CDR3 reads CASSRDFQETQYF. CDR3 DNA: TGTGCCAGCAGCCGGGACTTCCAAGAGACCCAGTACTTC. Filled out from reference TRBV5-6 and TRBJ2-5, the complete variable domain reads DAGVTQSPTHLIKTRGQQVTLRCSPKSGHDTVSWYQQALGQGPQFIFQYYEEEERQRGNFPDRFSGHQFPNYSSELNVNALLLGDSALYLCASSRDFQETQYFGPGTRLLVL.

This chain joins TRBV19 and TRBJ2-3; 11 nucleotides match TRBD2. The CDR3 has 14 amino acids. Losses at the gene ends were 4 bases for V and 5 bases for J; bases not matched to a gene: 2. Per germline, CDR1 LNHDA and CDR2 SQIVND (reference sequence). CDR3 region: CASSTSGRKDTQYF. The CDR3 bases are TGTGCCAGTAGTACTAGCGGGAGGAAAGATACGCAGTATTTT.

This chain joins TRBV7-2 and TRBJ1-5; 8 bases match TRBD1. V was pared by 5 bases and J by 6 bases, with 9 bases of the junction left unmatched. Germline V lookup: CDR1 SGHTA, CDR2 FQGNSA. The CDR3 sequence is 15 residues long. The DNA of the CDR3 is TGTGCCAGCAGCCGAAGACAGGGGCAGGGTCAGCCCCAGCATTTT. Encoded protein: CASSRRQGQGQPQHF.

This clone ranks as medium-sized. The chain combines TRBV19 with TRBJ1-5, with D possibly matching TRBD1 (6 bases). This CDR3 region has 14 residues. The germline CDR1 and CDR2 sequences are LNHDA and SQIVND (reference sequence). Trimming removed 7 bases at V and 3 bases at J, with 13 bases between. In DNA form, the CDR3 reads TGTGCCAGTAAGCAGGGGCTATTCAATCAGCCCCAGCATTTT. Amino acid sequence: CASKQGLFNQPQHF. The full variable domain, in which reference TRBV19 and TRBJ1-5 provide the parts outside the CDR3, is DGGITQSPKYLFRKEGQNVTLSCEQNLNHDAMYWYRQDPGQGLRLIYYSQIVNDFQKGDIAEGYSVSREKKESFPLTVTSAQKNPTAFYLCASKQGLFNQPQHFGDGTRLSIL.

The V and J genes are TRBV7-3 and TRBJ2-7; D remains ambiguous. The CDR3 length is 14 residues. Germline values: CDR1 SGHTA, CDR2 FQGTGA. The V end lost 2 bases, the J end lost 0 bases, and 8 bases lay between the germline ends. This CDR3 is CASSLAVNSYEQYF. The CDR3 nucleotides are TGTGCCAGCAGCTTAGCGGTTAACTCCTACGAGCAGTACTTC.

The CDR3 reads CASSLVGKETQYF. The CDR3 nucleotides are TGCGCCAGCAGCTTGGTTGGGAAAGAGACCCAGTACTTC. This chain connects TRBV5-1 to TRBJ2-5; D not resolved. The CDR3 length is 13 residues. The V gene lost 0 bases and the J gene lost 3 bases, with 6 bases spanning the gap. Germline lookup yields CDR1 SGHRS and CDR2 YFSETQ. The full variable domain, completed using reference TRBV5-1 and TRBJ2-5, is KAGVTQTPRYLIKTRGQQVTLSCSPISGHRSVSWYQQTPGQGLQFLFEYFSETQRNKGNFPGRFSGRQFSNSRSEMNVSTLELGDSALYLCASSLVGKETQYFGPGTRLLVL.

J is TRBJ2-2 and V is TRBV2, with D maybe TRBD1 (6 bases). Trimming stripped 5 bases from V and 2 bases from J, with 15 bases between. This CDR3 contains 16 residues. Germline V CDR1 and CDR2: SNHLY, FYNNEI. CDR3 coding DNA: TGTGCCAGCAGTATCAGGGGTGAGGGAAACACCGGGGAGCTGTTTTTT. It specifies CASSIRGEGNTGELFF.

The gene calls are TRBV5-1 and TRBJ1-2; D is undetermined. V was shortened by 3 bases and J by 8 bases, with 11 bases between the two germline ends. Per the germline V gene, CDR1 is SGHRS and CDR2 is YFSETQ. This CDR3 has 12 amino acids. CDR3 residues: CASSYGGLGYTF. The CDR3 bases are TGCGCCAGCAGCTACGGTGGCTTAGGCTACACCTTC.

This chain links TRBV7-8 with TRBJ2-1; no clear D. CDR1 is SGHVS and CDR2 is FQNEAQ in the germline V gene. V lost 4 bases and J 6 bases, leaving 7 bases between the germline ends. The CDR3 extends over 12 amino acids. This CDR3 reads CASSYRTNEQFF. In DNA form, the CDR3 reads TGTGCCAGCAGCTATAGAACCAATGAGCAGTTCTTC.

The chain's CDR3 is CASSLYPGRHYEQYF. CDR3 DNA sequence: TGTGCCAGCAGTTTATATCCGGGACGGCACTACGAGCAGTACTTC. The chain couples TRBV27 to TRBJ2-7; D might be TRBD1 or TRBD2, each matching 5 bases. The V end lost 1 base, the J end lost 3 bases, and 13 bases lay between the germline ends. CDR1 and CDR2 (germline): MNHEY, SMNVEV (reference sequence). CDR3 length: 15 amino acids.

This clone turned up a few times. The chain recombines TRBV13 with TRBJ2-7; 10 nucleotides line up with TRBD1. CDR1 and CDR2 (germline): PRHDT, FYEKMQ (reference sequence). This CDR3 is 13 amino acids long. V shed 4 bases and J 4 bases; nucleotides not matched to a gene: 1. CDR3 region: CASSSGQGYEQYF. In nucleotides, the CDR3 is TGTGCCAGCAGCTCGGGACAGGGGTACGAGCAGTACTTC.

This chain links TRBV6-5 with TRBJ1-3, with D possibly matching TRBD1 (5 bases). From germline, CDR1 is MNHEY and CDR2 SVGAGI. The CDR3 sequence is 14 residues long. V lost 2 bases, J lost 4 bases, and 9 bases lay in between. CDR3 region: CASSYGRGGNTIYF. CDR3 DNA: TGTGCCAGCAGTTACGGGCGGGGCGGAAACACCATATATTTT.